One sample yielded the 17 T cell receptor beta chains listed below, sequenced in a study of post-analysis software for immune sequencing data. Study-wide points: Roughly five TRBV segments appeared more often in patients than in controls, and TRBV5-6, TRBV5-1 and TRBV20-1 were among these.

The antigens these receptors bind are not known. Included in the TCR beta cDNA libraries were unique molecular identifiers. TCRdb reprocessed the PCR reads with MiXCR, giving one entry per CDR3 protein. The data contain fewer than 850,000 distinct CDR3 sequences, 46% of them singletons. Sequencing used blood. Source of these receptors: a girl under 18 with multiple sclerosis.

The chain is built from TRBV20-1 and TRBJ2-3; 7 bases map to TRBD2. J was trimmed by 1 base and V by 4 bases; bases with no gene match: 5. CDR1 is DFQATT, CDR2 SNEGSKA, per germline (reference sequence). This CDR3 contains 14 residues. The CDR3: CSANRDYGTDTQYF. The CDR3 bases are TGCAGTGCTAACCGGGACTACGGCACAGATACGCAGTATTTT.

The genes are TRBV5-6 and TRBJ2-4; tentatively, D is TRBD2 (6 bases). V gave up 0 bases and J gave up 3 bases, with 13 bases separating them. The CDR3 has 16 amino acids. Germline assignment: CDR1 SGHDT and CDR2 YYEEEE. The CDR3 spells CASSLDFGSGKNIQYF. The CDR3 coding sequence is TGTGCCAGCAGCTTGGATTTCGGGAGTGGCAAAAACATTCAGTACTTC. The full variable domain, completed using reference TRBV5-6 and TRBJ2-4, is DAGVTQSPTHLIKTRGQQVTLRCSPKSGHDTVSWYQQALGQGPQFIFQYYEEEERQRGNFPDRFSGHQFPNYSSELNVNALLLGDSALYLCASSLDFGSGKNIQYFGAGTRLSVL.

The V gene is TRBV29-1, the J gene TRBJ2-1, with a possible D match to TRBD1 (6 bases). In germline, CDR1 is SQVTM, CDR2 ANQGSEA. V lost 0 bases to trimming and J lost 9 bases, with 18 bases between them. The CDR3 loop spans 15 amino acids. CDR3 DNA: TGCAGCGTTGAAGAACCTGGGACGGACAGCTTTGAGCAGTTCTTC. Residues: CSVEEPGTDSFEQFF.

The table lists this clonotype with a few counts. The chain has TRBV12-3 or TRBV12-4 and TRBJ2-5; possibly TRBD2 for D (6 bases). With the DNA end fitting TRBJ2-7 better, the J assignment may be wrong. CDR3 length: 13 residues. The CDR3 reads CASSSGPGGEQYF. The CDR3 DNA reads TGTGCCAGCAGTTCCGGGCCCGGGGGCGAGCAGTACTTC.

The gene calls are TRBV28 and TRBJ2-3, with 9 bases matching TRBD2. After removal of 1 base from V and 2 bases from J, the junction contained 4 bases not matched to a gene. The CDR3 is 16 residues long. Germline CDR1 is MDHEN and CDR2 is SYDVKM. The CDR3 is CASSLLASGATDTQYF. The CDR3 DNA reads TGTGCCAGCAGTTTATTGGCTAGCGGGGCCACAGATACGCAGTATTTT.

V is TRBV7-2 and J is TRBJ1-6; 9 positions match TRBD1. Trimming removed 1 base from V and 6 bases from J; junction bases left unmatched: 1. From germline, CDR1 is SGHTA and CDR2 FQGNSA. The CDR3 spans 15 residues. The CDR3 DNA sequence: TGTGCCAGCAGCTTAGTGGGACAGGGTAATTCACCCCTCCACTTT. This translates into CASSLVGQGNSPLHF.

This clonotype was detected a few times. The rearrangement joins TRBV5-1 to TRBJ1-4; no clear D. Germline CDR1 reads SGHRS; CDR2 reads YFSETQ. V lost 2 bases and J lost 0, with 11 bases in between. The CDR3 is made up of 16 amino acids. The CDR3 here is CASSFLPTATNEKLFF. DNA for the CDR3: TGCGCCAGCAGCTTTCTCCCGACGGCAACTAATGAAAAACTGTTTTTT.

V gene TRBV5-1 combines with J gene TRBJ2-3; D uncertain. The germline gives CDR1 SGHRS, CDR2 YFSETQ. This CDR3 spans 15 amino acids. Trimming took off 4 bases at V and 0 bases at J, with 12 bases between the two ends. CDR3 bases: TGCGCCAGCAGCCCTGAAGCGTCTAGCACAGATACGCAGTATTTT. This translates into CASSPEASSTDTQYF. Complete variable domain (other parts from reference TRBV5-1 and TRBJ2-3): KAGVTQTPRYLIKTRGQQVTLSCSPISGHRSVSWYQQTPGQGLQFLFEYFSETQRNKGNFPGRFSGRQFSNSRSEMNVSTLELGDSALYLCASSPEASSTDTQYFGPGTRLTVL.

The chain couples TRBV4-3 to TRBJ2-3; TRBD1 matches at 7 bases. The CDR3 is 15 amino acids. Germline assignment: CDR1 LGHNA and CDR2 YSLEER. J was trimmed by 6 bases and V by 0 bases; bases with no gene match: 6. Here the CDR3 reads CASSQEGQPLDTQYF. DNA for the CDR3: TGCGCCAGCAGCCAAGAGGGACAGCCCTTGGATACGCAGTATTTT.

The chain is built from TRBV12-3 or TRBV12-4 and TRBJ1-5; D not certain. V was trimmed by 4 bases and J by 2 bases, leaving 9 bases between them. The CDR3 is 14 amino acids. The DNA for the CDR3 is TGTGCCAGCAGTTATGGTAGTGGCAATCAGCCCCAGCATTTT. Protein product: CASSYGSGNQPQHF.

This clonotype was counted between two and nine times. The J gene is TRBJ1-2, the V gene TRBV12-3 or TRBV12-4; D unresolved. The CDR3 extends over 14 amino acids. V lost 2 bases and J lost 4, with 11 bases in between. The CDR3 nucleotides read TGTGCCAGCAGTTTAAGAGTAGAACGCTATGGCTACACCTTC. Encoded protein: CASSLRVERYGYTF.

This chain joins TRBV4-2 and TRBJ2-1, with 10 bases aligning to TRBD2. The ends lost 0 bases at V and 8 bases at J; junction bases unmatched: 7. The CDR3 covers 16 residues. In germline, CDR1 is LGHNA, CDR2 YNFKEQ. The CDR3 here is CASSQEASGSGDEQFF. Here the CDR3 DNA reads TGTGCCAGCAGCCAAGAGGCTAGCGGGAGTGGAGATGAGCAGTTCTTC.

This clonotype was found a few times. The chain employs TRBV7-2 and TRBJ2-5, with TRBD1 matching 9 bases. Trimming cost V 5 bases and J 3 bases; bases outside gene matches: 7. This CDR3 has 15 residues. CDR1 SGHTA and CDR2 FQGNSA come from the germline V gene. CDR3 loop: CASSTRWDREETQYF. In DNA form, the CDR3 reads TGTGCCAGCAGCACCAGGTGGGACAGGGAAGAGACCCAGTACTTC.

The chain is built from TRBV14 and TRBJ2-4; TRBD2 matches at 7 bases. The tail of the sequence fits TRBJ2-7 better, so the J call may be wrong. The CDR3 is made up of 15 amino acids. The V gene's germline CDR1 is SGHDN and CDR2 FVKESK. The CDR3 coding sequence is TGTGCCAGCAGCCAAGGGCCTAGCGGTGGCTACGAGCAGTACTTC. Residues: CASSQGPSGGYEQYF.

The V gene is TRBV5-1, the J gene TRBJ1-2; a weak D match, TRBD1 (5 bases). CDR3 length: 14 amino acids. V was pared by 4 bases and J by 6 bases, with 16 bases between. Germline V lookup: CDR1 SGHRS, CDR2 YFSETQ. CDR3 region: CASSPSGGGDGYTF. CDR3 nucleotide sequence: TGCGCCAGCAGCCCAAGTGGGGGTGGGGATGGCTACACCTTC.

The chain has TRBV25-1 and TRBJ2-7, with 7 bases identical to TRBD2. The J call could be wrong; TRBJ2-5 is a better fit for the DNA end. CDR1 MGHDK and CDR2 SYGVNS come from the germline V gene. The CDR3 consists of 15 residues. The DNA for the CDR3 is TGTGCCAGCAATCCTAGCGGCACGTATGGAGAGACCCAGTACTTC. This encodes CASNPSGTYGETQYF.

The rearrangement uses TRBV27 and TRBJ1-1; D unclear. The length of the CDR3 is 13 residues. Germline V gene lookup returns CDR1 MNHEY and CDR2 SMNVEV (reference sequence). Trimming took off 4 bases at V and 4 bases at J, with 10 bases between the two ends. The CDR3, as DNA: TGTGCCAGCAGTTCGGGGAGGATCACTGAAGCTTTCTTT. Translation: CASSSGRITEAFF.